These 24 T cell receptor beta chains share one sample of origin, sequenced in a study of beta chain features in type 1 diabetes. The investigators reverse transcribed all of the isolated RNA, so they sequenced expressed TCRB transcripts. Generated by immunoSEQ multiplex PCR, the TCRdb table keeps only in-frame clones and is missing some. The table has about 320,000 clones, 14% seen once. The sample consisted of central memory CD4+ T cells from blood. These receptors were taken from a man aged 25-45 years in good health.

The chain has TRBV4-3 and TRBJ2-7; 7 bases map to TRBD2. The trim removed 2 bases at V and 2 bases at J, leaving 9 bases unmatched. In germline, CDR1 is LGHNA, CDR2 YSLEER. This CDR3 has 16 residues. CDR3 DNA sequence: TGCGCCAGCAGCCAAAAGGCAACCGCGGGGGCCTACGAGCAGTACTTC. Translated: CASSQKATAGAYEQYF.

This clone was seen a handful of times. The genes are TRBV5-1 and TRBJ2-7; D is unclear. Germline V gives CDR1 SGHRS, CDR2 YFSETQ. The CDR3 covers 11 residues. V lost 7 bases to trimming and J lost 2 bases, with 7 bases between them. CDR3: CASHLTYEQYF. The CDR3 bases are TGCGCCAGCCACCTTACCTACGAGCAGTACTTC. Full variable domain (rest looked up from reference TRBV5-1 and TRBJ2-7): KAGVTQTPRYLIKTRGQQVTLSCSPISGHRSVSWYQQTPGQGLQFLFEYFSETQRNKGNFPGRFSGRQFSNSRSEMNVSTLELGDSALYLCASHLTYEQYFGPGTRLTVT.

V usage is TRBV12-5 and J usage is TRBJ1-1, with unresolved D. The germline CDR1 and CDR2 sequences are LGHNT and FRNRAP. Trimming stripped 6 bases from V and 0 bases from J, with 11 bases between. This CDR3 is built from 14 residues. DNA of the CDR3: TGTGCTAGTGGAATACAGAACATGAACACTGAAGCTTTCTTT. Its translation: CASGIQNMNTEAFF.

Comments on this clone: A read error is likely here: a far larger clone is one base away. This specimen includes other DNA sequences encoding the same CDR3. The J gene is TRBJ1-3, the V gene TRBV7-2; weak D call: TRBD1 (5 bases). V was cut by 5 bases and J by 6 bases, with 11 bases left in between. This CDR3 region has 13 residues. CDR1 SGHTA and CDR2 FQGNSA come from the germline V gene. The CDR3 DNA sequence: TGTGCCAGCAGCCAAGGAGGGGAAAACACCATATATTTT. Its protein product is CASSQGGENTIYF.

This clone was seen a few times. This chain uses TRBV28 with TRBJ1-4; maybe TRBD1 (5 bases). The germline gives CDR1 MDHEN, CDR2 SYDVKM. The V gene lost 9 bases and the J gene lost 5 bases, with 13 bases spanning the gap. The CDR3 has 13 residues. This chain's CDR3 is CASIAGLNEKLFF. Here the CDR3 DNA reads TGTGCCAGTATCGCAGGGCTCAATGAAAAACTGTTTTTT.

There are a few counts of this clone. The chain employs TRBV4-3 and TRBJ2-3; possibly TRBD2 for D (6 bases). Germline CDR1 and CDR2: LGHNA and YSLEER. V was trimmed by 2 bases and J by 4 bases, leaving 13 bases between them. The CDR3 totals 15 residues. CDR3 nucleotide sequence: TGCGCCAGCAGCCAACGACCTACTAGCCCAGATACGCAGTATTTT. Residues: CASSQRPTSPDTQYF.

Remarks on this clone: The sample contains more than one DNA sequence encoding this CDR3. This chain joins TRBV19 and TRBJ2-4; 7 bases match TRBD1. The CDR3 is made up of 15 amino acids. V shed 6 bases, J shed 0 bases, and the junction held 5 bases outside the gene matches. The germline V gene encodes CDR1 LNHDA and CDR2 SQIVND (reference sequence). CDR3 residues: CASSPRGLAKNIQYF. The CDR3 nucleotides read TGTGCCAGTAGCCCAAGGGGGCTAGCCAAAAACATTCAGTACTTC.

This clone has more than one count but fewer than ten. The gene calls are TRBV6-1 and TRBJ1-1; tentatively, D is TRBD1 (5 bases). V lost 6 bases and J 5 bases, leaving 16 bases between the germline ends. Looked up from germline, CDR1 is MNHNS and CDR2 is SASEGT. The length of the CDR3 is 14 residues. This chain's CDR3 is CASSGPGGLTEAFF. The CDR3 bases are TGTGCCAGCAGCGGCCCCGGGGGTCTGACTGAAGCTTTCTTT.

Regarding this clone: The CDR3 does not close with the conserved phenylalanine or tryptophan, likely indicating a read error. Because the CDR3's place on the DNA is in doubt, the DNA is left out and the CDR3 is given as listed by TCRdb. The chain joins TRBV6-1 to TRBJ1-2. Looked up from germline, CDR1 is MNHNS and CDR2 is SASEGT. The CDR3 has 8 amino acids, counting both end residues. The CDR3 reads CASTSVPV.

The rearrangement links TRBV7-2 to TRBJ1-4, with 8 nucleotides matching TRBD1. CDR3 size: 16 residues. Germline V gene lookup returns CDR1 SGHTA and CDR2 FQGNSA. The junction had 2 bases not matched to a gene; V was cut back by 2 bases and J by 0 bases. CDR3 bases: TGTGCCAGCAGCTTAACAGGGGGACCAACTAATGAAAAACTGTTTTTT. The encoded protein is CASSLTGGPTNEKLFF. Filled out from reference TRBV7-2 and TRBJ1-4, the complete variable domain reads GAGVSQSPSNKVTEKGKDVELRCDPISGHTALYWYRQSLGQGLEFLIYFQGNSAPDKSGLPSDRFSAERTGGSVSTLTIQRTQQEDSAVYLCASSLTGGPTNEKLFFGSGTQLSVL.

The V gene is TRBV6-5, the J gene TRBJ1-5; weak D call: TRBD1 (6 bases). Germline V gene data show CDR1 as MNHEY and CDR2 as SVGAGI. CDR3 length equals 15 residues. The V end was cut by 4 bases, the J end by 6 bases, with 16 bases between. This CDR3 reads CASSSGDTPVQPQHF. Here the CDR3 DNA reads TGTGCCAGCAGTTCCGGGGACACTCCGGTTCAGCCCCAGCATTTT.

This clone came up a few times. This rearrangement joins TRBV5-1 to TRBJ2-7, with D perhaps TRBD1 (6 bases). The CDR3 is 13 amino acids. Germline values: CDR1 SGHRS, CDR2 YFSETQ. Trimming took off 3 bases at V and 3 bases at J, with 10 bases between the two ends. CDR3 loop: CASSYGRGYEQYF. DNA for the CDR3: TGCGCCAGCAGCTATGGCAGGGGCTACGAGCAGTACTTC.

In DNA form, the CDR3 reads TGTGCCAGCAGCTTAGGGCGCAATCAGCCCCAGCATTTT. It yields the protein CASSLGRNQPQHF. The chain is built from TRBV11-1 and TRBJ1-5; D not certain. Germline CDR1 reads SGHAT; CDR2 reads FQDESV (reference sequence). Trimming removed 1 base at V and 2 bases at J, with 3 bases between. The CDR3 consists of 13 residues.

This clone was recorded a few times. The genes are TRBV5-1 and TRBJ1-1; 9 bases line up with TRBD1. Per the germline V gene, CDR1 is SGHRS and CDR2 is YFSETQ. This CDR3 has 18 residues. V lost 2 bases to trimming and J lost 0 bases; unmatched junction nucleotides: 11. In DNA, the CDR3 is TGCGCCAGCAGCTTTTCGACCGGGACAGGGTTTATGAACACTGAAGCTTTCTTT. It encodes CASSFSTGTGFMNTEAFF.

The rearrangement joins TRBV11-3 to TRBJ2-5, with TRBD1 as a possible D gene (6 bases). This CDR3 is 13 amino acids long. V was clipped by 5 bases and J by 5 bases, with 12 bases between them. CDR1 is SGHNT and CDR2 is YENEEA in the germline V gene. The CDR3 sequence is CASSRDTGETQYF. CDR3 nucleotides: TGTGCCAGCAGCCGGGACACAGGGGAGACCCAGTACTTC.

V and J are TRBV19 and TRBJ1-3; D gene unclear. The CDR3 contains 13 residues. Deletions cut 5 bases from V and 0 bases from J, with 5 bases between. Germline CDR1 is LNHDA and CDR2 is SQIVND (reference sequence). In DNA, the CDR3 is TGTGCCAGTAGTCCGCTCTCTGGAAACACCATATATTTT. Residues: CASSPLSGNTIYF.

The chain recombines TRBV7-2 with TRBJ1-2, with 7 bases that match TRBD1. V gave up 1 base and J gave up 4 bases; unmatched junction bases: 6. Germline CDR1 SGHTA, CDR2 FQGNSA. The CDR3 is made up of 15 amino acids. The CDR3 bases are TGTGCCAGCAGCTTAGGCGTGGGACAGTCCTATGGCTACACCTTC. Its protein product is CASSLGVGQSYGYTF. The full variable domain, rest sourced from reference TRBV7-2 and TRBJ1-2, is GAGVSQSPSNKVTEKGKDVELRCDPISGHTALYWYRQSLGQGLEFLIYFQGNSAPDKSGLPSDRFSAERTGGSVSTLTIQRTQQEDSAVYLCASSLGVGQSYGYTFGSGTRLTVV.

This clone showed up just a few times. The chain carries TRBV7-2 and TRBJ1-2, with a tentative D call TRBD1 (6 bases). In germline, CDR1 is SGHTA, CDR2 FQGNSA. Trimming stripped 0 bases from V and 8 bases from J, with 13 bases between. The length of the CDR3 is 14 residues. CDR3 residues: CASSLAGGGGGYTF. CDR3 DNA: TGTGCCAGCAGCTTAGCTGGGGGCGGTGGCGGCTACACCTTC.

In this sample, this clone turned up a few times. CDR3: CASSGRGTGTDTQYF. The CDR3 DNA reads TGTGCCAGCAGCGGCCGTGGGACAGGGACAGATACGCAGTATTTT. This sequence joins TRBV9 and TRBJ2-3; TRBD1 agrees at 9 bases. V lost 3 bases and J lost 3; bases outside the gene matches: 5. CDR1 and CDR2 (germline): SGDLS, YYNGEE. The CDR3 is 15 residues long.

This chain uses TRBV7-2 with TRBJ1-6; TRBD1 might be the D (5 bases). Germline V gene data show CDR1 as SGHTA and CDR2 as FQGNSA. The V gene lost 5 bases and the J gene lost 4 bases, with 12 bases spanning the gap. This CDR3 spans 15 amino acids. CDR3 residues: CASSVGTKYNSPLHF. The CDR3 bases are TGTGCCAGCAGCGTAGGGACGAAGTATAATTCACCCCTCCACTTT.

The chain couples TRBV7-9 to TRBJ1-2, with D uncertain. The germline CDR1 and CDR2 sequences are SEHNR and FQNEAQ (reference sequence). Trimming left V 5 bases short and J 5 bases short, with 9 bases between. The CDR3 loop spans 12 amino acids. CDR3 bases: TGTGCCAGCAGCATCAGGTTTTATGGCTACACCTTC. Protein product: CASSIRFYGYTF. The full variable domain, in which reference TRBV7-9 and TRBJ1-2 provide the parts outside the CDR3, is DTGVSQNPRHKITKRGQNVTFRCDPISEHNRLYWYRQTLGQGPEFLTYFQNEAQLEKSRLLSDRFSAERPKGSFSTLEIQRTEQGDSAMYLCASSIRFYGYTFGSGTRLTVV.

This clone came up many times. The CDR3 spells CASSPMAGLKNIQYF. The CDR3 bases are TGTGCCAGCAGTCCCATGGCTGGACTAAAAAACATTCAGTACTTC. The V gene is TRBV5-6, the J gene TRBJ2-4, with D possibly matching TRBD2 (6 bases). V lost 5 bases and J lost 4, with 16 bases in between. Looked up from germline, CDR1 is SGHDT and CDR2 is YYEEEE. The CDR3 spans 15 residues.

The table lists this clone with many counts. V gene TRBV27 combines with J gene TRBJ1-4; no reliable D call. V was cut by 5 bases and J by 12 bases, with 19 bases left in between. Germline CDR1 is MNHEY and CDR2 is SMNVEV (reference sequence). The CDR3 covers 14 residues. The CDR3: CASSRTALMKELFF. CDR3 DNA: TGTGCCAGCAGTCGGACGGCCTTAATGAAAGAACTGTTTTTT.

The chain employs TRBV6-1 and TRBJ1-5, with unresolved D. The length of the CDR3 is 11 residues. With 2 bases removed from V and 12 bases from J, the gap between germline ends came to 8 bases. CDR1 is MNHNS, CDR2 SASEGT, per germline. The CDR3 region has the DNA TGTGCCAGCAGTGAACGTGTCCACCAGCATTTT. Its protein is CASSERVHQHF.